The clone carrying this T cell receptor beta chain occurred a few times. Its antigen is currently unknown. The data stem from a study of long-term antiretroviral therapy in people with HIV. Treatment locations for all participants with HIV were in the United States. Broader study findings: The range of CDR3 lengths in HIV repertoires proved narrower than that found in controls. Blood in the study was drawn between the mid-2000s and the late 2010s, possibly under older ART regimens, which may be less effective than current ones.

Assay version v3.0 of immunoSEQ was used, and it was run at survey level. Here immunoSEQ multiplex PCR was the method, and the copy in TCRdb shows in-frame clones only, minus some. Of some 40,000 clones listed, 75% to 90% are singletons. Germline CDR1 reads SEHNR; CDR2 reads FQNEAQ (reference sequence). The V and J ends lost 8 bases and 1 base respectively, with 11 bases between them. The CDR3 contains 14 residues. This specimen consisted of unsorted PBMCs, obtained 1.5 years after starting antiretroviral therapy. This receptor was identified in a man aged 18 to 29 with HIV. V usage is TRBV7-9 and J usage is TRBJ2-2; D remains ambiguous. The CDR3 region has the DNA TGTGCCAGCCCGAAGGAATGGAACACCGGGGAGCTGTTTTTT. Protein sequence: CASPKEWNTGELFF.